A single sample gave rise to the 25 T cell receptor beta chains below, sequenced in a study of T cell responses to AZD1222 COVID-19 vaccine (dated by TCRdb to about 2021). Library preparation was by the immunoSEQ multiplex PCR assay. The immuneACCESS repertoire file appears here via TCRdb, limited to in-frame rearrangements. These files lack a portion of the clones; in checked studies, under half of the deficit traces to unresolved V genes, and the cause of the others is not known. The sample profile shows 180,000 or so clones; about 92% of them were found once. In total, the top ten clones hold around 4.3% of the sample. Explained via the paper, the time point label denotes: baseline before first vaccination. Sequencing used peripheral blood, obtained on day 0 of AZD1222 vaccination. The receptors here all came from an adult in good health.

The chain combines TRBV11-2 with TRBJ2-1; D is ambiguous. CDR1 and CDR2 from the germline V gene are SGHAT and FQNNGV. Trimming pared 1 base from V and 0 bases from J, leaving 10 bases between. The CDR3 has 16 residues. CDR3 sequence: CASSLADGSSYNEQFF. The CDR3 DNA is TGTGCCAGCAGCTTAGCCGACGGAAGCTCCTACAATGAGCAGTTCTTC.

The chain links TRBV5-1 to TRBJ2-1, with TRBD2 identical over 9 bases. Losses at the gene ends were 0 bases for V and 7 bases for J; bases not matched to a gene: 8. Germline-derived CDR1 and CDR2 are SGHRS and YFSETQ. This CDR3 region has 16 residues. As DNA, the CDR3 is TGCGCCAGCAGCTTGGTGTTAGCGGGAGCAAAAAATGAGCAGTTCTTC. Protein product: CASSLVLAGAKNEQFF.

Written as DNA, the CDR3 is TGTGCCATCAGCCCCGGGACAGGGGTCGAGCAGTACTTC. Its protein is CAISPGTGVEQYF. This chain joins TRBV10-3 and TRBJ2-7; 10 nucleotides match TRBD1. Germline lookup yields CDR1 ENHRY and CDR2 SYGVKD. Trimming took 6 bases from V and 6 from J; bases not matched to a gene: 5. This CDR3 contains 13 residues.

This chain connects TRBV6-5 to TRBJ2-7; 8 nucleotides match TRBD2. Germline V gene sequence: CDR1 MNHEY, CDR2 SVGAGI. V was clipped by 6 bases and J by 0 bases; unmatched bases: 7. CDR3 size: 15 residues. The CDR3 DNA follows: TGTGCCAGCAGCAACATAGCGGGACCCTCCTACGAGCAGTACTTC. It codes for CASSNIAGPSYEQYF.

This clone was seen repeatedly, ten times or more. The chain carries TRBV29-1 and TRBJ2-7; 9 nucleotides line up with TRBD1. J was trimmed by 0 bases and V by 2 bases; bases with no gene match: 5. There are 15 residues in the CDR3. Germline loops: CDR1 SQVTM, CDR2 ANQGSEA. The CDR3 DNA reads TGCAGCGTTGAACTTGGGACAGGGTTCTCCTACGAGCAGTACTTC. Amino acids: CSVELGTGFSYEQYF.

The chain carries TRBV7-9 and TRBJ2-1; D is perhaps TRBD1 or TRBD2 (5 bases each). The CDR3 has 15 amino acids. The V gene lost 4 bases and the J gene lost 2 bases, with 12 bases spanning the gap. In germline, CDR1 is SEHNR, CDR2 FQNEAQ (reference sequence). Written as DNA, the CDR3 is TGTGCCAGCAGCTCCCGGGACGGAACCTACAATGAGCAGTTCTTC. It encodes CASSSRDGTYNEQFF. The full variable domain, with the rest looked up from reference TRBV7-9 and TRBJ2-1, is DTGVSQNPRHKITKRGQNVTFRCDPISEHNRLYWYRQTLGQGPEFLTYFQNEAQLEKSRLLSDRFSAERPKGSFSTLEIQRTEQGDSAMYLCASSSRDGTYNEQFFGPGTRLTVL.

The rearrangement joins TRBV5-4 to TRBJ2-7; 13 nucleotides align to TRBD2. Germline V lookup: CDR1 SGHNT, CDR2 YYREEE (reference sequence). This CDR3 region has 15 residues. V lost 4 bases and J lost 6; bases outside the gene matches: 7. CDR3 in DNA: TGTGCCAGCAGCAAGGGACTAGCGGGATCGGGCGAGCAGTACTTC. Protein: CASSKGLAGSGEQYF.

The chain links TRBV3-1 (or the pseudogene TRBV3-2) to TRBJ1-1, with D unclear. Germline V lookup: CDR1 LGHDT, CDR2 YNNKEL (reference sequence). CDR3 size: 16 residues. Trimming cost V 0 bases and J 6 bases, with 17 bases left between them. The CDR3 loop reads CASSQEGSDPYAEAFF. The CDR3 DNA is TGTGCCAGCAGCCAAGAGGGCTCGGATCCATACGCTGAAGCTTTCTTT.

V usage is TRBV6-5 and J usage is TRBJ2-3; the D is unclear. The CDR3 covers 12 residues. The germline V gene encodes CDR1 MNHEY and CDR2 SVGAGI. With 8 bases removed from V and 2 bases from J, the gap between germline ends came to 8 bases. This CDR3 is CASGQITDTQYF. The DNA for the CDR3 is TGTGCCAGCGGGCAGATCACAGATACGCAGTATTTT.

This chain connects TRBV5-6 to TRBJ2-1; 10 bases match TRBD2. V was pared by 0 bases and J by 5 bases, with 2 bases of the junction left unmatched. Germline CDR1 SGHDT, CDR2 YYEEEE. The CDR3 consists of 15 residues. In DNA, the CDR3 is TGTGCCAGCAGCTTGGTGAGCGGGAGGGACAATGAGCAGTTCTTC. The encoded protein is CASSLVSGRDNEQFF.

CDR3 in DNA: TGCGCCAGCAGTGCCACAGGGGTAGGGGTGGACGAGCAGTACTTC. Translating it yields CASSATGVGVDEQYF. The chain employs TRBV10-1 and TRBJ2-7; 7 nucleotides line up with TRBD1. The CDR3 totals 15 residues. Germline trimming cut 4 bases from V and 5 bases from J; bases unmatched to any gene: 11. Germline lookup yields CDR1 WNHNN and CDR2 SYGVQD (reference sequence).

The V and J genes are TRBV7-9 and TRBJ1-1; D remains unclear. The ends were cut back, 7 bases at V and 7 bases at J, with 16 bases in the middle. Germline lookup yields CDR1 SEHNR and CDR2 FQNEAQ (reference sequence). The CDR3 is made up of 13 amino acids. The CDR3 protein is CASTYASGLEAFF. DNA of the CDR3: TGTGCCAGCACCTATGCCTCAGGCCTTGAAGCTTTCTTT.

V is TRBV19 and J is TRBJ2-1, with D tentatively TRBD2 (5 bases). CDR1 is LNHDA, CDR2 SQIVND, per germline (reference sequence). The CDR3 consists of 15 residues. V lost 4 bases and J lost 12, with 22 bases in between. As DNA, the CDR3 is TGTGCCAGTAGTAGCACGCGGGTCCTCCACGAGCGGCAGTTCTTC. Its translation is CASSSTRVLHERQFF.

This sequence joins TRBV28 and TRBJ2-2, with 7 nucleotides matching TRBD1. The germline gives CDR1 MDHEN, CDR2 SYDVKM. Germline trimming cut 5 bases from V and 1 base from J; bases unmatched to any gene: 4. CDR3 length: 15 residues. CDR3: CASSEGAKNTGELFF. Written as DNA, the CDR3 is TGTGCCAGCAGTGAGGGGGCGAAGAACACCGGGGAGCTGTTTTTT.

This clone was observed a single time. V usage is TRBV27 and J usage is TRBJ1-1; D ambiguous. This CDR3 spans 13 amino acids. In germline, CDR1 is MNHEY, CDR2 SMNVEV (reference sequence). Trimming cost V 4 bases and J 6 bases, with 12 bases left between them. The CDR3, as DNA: TGTGCCAGCAGTTCGAGACTCGCGGCTGAAGCTTTCTTT. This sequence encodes CASSSRLAAEAFF.

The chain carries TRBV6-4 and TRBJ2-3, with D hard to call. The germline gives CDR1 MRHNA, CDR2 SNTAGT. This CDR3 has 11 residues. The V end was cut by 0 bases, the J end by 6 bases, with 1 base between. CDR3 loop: CASSDSDTQYF. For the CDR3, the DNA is TGTGCCAGCAGTGACTCGGATACGCAGTATTTT.

CDR3 region: CASSLSEETQYF. In nucleotides, the CDR3 is TGTGCCAGCAGCTTGTCCGAAGAGACCCAGTACTTC. The chain couples TRBV11-3 to TRBJ2-5; D uncertain. Germline assignment: CDR1 SGHNT and CDR2 YENEEA. The ends were cut back, 3 bases at V and 3 bases at J, with 5 bases in the middle. This CDR3 has 12 amino acids.

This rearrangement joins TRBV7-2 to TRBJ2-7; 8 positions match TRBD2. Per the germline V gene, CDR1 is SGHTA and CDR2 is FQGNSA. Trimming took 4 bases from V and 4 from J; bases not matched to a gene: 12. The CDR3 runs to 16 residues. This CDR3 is CASSSPTSEIIYEQYF. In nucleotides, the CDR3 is TGTGCCAGCAGCTCCCCGACTAGCGAAATAATTTACGAGCAGTACTTC. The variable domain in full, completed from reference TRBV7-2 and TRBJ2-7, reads GAGVSQSPSNKVTEKGKDVELRCDPISGHTALYWYRQSLGQGLEFLIYFQGNSAPDKSGLPSDRFSAERTGGSVSTLTIQRTQQEDSAVYLCASSSPTSEIIYEQYFGPGTRLTVT.

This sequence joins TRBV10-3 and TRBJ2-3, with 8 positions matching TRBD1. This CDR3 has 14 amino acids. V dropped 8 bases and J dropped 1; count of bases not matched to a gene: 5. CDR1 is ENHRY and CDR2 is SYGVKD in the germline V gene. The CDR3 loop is CAISLGQGTDTQYF. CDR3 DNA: TGTGCCATCTCCCTGGGACAGGGCACAGATACGCAGTATTTT.

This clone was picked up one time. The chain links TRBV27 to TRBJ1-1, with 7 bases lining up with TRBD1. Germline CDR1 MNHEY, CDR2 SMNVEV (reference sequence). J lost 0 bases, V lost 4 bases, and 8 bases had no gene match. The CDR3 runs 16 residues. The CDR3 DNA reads TGTGCCAGCAGTTGGATTTACAGGGGTTTGAACACTGAAGCTTTCTTT. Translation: CASSWIYRGLNTEAFF.

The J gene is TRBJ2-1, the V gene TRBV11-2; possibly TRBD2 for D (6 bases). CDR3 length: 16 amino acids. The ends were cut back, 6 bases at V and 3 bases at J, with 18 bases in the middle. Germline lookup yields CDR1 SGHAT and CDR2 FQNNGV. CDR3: CASSLYIRENYNEQFF. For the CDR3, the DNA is TGTGCCAGCAGTTTATATATCCGGGAGAACTACAATGAGCAGTTCTTC.

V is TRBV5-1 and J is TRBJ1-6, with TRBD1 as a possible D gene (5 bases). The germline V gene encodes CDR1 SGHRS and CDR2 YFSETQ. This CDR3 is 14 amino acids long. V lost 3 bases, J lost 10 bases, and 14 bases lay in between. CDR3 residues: CASSWGTQRSPLHF. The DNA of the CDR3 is TGCGCCAGCAGCTGGGGGACGCAACGATCACCCCTCCACTTT.

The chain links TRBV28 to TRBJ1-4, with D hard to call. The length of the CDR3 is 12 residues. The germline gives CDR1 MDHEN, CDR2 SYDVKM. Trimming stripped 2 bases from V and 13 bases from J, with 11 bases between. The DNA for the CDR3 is TGTGCCAGCAGTTTAGAGGGTACTGCACTGTTTTTT. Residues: CASSLEGTALFF.

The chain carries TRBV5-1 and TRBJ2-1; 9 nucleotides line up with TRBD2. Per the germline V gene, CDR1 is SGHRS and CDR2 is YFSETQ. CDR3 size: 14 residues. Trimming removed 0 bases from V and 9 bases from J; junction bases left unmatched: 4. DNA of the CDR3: TGCGCCAGCAGCTTGGCCAATAGCGGGGGTGAGCAGTTCTTC. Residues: CASSLANSGGEQFF.

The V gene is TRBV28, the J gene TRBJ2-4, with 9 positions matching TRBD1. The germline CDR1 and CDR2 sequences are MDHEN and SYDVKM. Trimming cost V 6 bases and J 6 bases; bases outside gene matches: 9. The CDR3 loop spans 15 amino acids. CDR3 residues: CASSIDRGRINIQYF. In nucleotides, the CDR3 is TGTGCCAGCAGCATCGACAGGGGGAGGATAAACATTCAGTACTTC.